Described below is a single T cell receptor (beta chain) sequence and its context. Its antigen is not identified. This specimen comes from a study of regulatory T cells in long-lasting Graves disease. Findings and caveats of the study: The TCR repertoire of persistent Graves' patients was less diverse than that of newly diagnosed ones.

Documented time point: newly diagnosed GD, antithyroid drugs for less than 3 months. Isolated PBMC RNA provided the starting material for the TCR library. To make TCR beta libraries, researchers used iRepertoire HTBI primers and Arm-PCR of CDR3 regions. A single record per CDR3 protein comes from TCRdb applying MiXCR to the multiplex PCR reads. The sample contains some 560,000 distinct CDR3 sequences, roughly 16% of which appear only once. The same specimen was also included in a second study, on T cells in Graves' hyperthyroidism and ophthalmopathy. Per that paper: Newly diagnosed hyperthyroidism, duration under 2 months, in patients aged 18 to 65.

The TCR originated in a woman aged 35-65 years with Graves disease. The material sequenced was peripheral blood mononuclear cells (PBMCs), taken at new diagnosis, from a patient treated with antithyroid drugs.

CDR3 nucleotide sequence: TGTGCCAGTGCCACACAGGGAGGACAGCCCCAGCATTTT. Protein product: CASATQGGQPQHF. The rearrangement joins TRBV19 to TRBJ1-5; perhaps TRBD1 as D (6 bases). The CDR3 runs to 13 residues. Germline loops: CDR1 LNHDA, CDR2 SQIVND (reference sequence). The germline V and J ends were trimmed by 8 bases and 7 bases, with 15 bases remaining between them.